The table lists the clone carrying this T cell receptor beta chain with many counts. Its antigen is unidentified. Using a J-beta primer mix together with a sample-barcoded 5' primer, a second PCR was run for roughly 6 to 12 cycles. A tag from a template-switch adaptor with 12 random nucleotides marked each cDNA molecule. Per-sample output comprised a minimum of 2.5 million paired-end reads containing CDR3. One entry per CDR3 protein, called by TCRdb with MiXCR from the 5' RACE reads. The sample records 600,000 or so distinct CDR3 sequences, under 55% being singletons. The V and J ends lost 6 bases and 3 bases, in that order; junction bases with no gene match: 9. The CDR3 contains 15 residues. The V gene's germline CDR1 is MNHNY and CDR2 SVGAGI (reference sequence). The data originate from a study of blood T cells in healthy people across ages. Study-wide results and caveats: As age increased, TCR beta diversity per million T cells fell in a roughly linear fashion. With unsorted PBMCs, a conclusive comparison of naive versus antigen-experienced cells was not possible.

The V call is TRBV6-6, the J call TRBJ1-2, with 8 bases matching TRBD1. The sample comprised blood. This receptor was taken from a man older than 75 in good health. CDR3 protein: CASRSGQGGYYGYTF. The CDR3 coding sequence is TGTGCCAGCAGGAGCGGACAGGGTGGCTACTATGGCTACACCTTC.